These 25 T cell receptor beta chains came from one sample sequenced in a study of shared clonotypes between healthy human individuals. Produced via immunoSEQ multiplex PCR; TCRdb's table is partial and in-frame only. This repertoire shows around 600,000 clones, 85% to 95% found once; its top ten account for around 0.11%. Naive CD8 cells lacked CD45RO, underwent positive selection for CCR7 and left out terminally differentiated effector memory CD45RA+ cells. Sequencing was carried out using naive CD8+ T cells sorted from blood. Receptors were obtained from a woman aged 30 to 39 in good health.

V is TRBV2 and J is TRBJ2-4, with D uncertain. Per germline, CDR1 SNHLY and CDR2 FYNNEI. The CDR3 has 18 amino acids. V was trimmed by 2 bases and J by 1 base, leaving 18 bases between them. In DNA form, the CDR3 reads TGTGCCAGCAGTGAATATATAGAATTGGACCTCGCCAAAAACATTCAGTACTTC. Translating gives CASSEYIELDLAKNIQYF.

The chain is built from TRBV11-2 and TRBJ2-1; weak D call: TRBD1 (6 bases). Germline V gene lookup returns CDR1 SGHAT and CDR2 FQNNGV. V lost 5 bases to trimming and J lost 0 bases, with 11 bases between them. CDR3 length equals 15 residues. This CDR3 is CASSRTASSYNEQFF. The CDR3 coding sequence is TGTGCCAGCAGCCGGACAGCGAGCTCCTACAATGAGCAGTTCTTC.

CDR3 loop: CSVSSGGDTIYF. The CDR3 bases are TGCAGCGTGAGCTCAGGGGGGGACACCATATATTTT. The chain carries TRBV29-1 and TRBJ1-3; 7 bases fit TRBD1. V shed 6 bases and J 8 bases; nucleotides not matched to a gene: 7. The CDR3 is 12 amino acids. CDR1 SQVTM and CDR2 ANQGSEA come from the germline V gene.

This sequence joins TRBV21-1 and TRBJ2-5; TRBD2, the table's D call, was not compared with the DNA. TRBV21-1 is described as a pseudogene. This CDR3 spans 19 amino acids. CDR3 sequence (DNA): TGTGCCAGCAGCAAAGTTCTGGGTCATAGGGGGGAGGGACAAGAGACCCAGTACTTC. Translated, it gives CASSKVLGHRGEGQETQYF.

The rearrangement links TRBV7-9 to TRBJ2-1; D not certain. V shed 8 bases and J shed 8 bases, with 7 bases lying between them. Per the germline V gene, CDR1 is SEHNR and CDR2 is FQNEAQ (reference sequence). This CDR3 comprises 10 residues. CDR3 residues: CASEWDEQFF. CDR3 nucleotides: TGTGCCAGCGAGTGGGATGAGCAGTTCTTC.

This rearrangement joins TRBV9 to TRBJ2-7; 10 positions match TRBD1. CDR1 SGDLS and CDR2 YYNGEE come from the germline V gene. The V gene end was trimmed by 3 bases and the J gene end by 5 bases; junction bases not matched to a gene: 5. CDR3 length equals 14 residues. CDR3 region: CASSGRDRGNEQYF. The CDR3 coding sequence is TGTGCCAGCAGCGGCCGGGACAGGGGTAACGAGCAGTACTTC.

The chain carries TRBV28 and TRBJ1-2, with D possibly matching TRBD1 (5 bases). Trimming stripped 3 bases from V and 4 bases from J, with 12 bases between. This CDR3 has 14 residues. Germline values: CDR1 MDHEN, CDR2 SYDVKM. The CDR3 region is CASSFPGTSYGYTF. The CDR3, as DNA: TGTGCCAGCAGTTTCCCAGGGACTAGCTATGGCTACACCTTC.

Written as DNA, the CDR3 is TGTGCCAGCAGTGGTCTGGGCAGCAATCAGCCCCAGCATTTT. Amino acids: CASSGLGSNQPQHF. The chain employs TRBV6-6 and TRBJ1-5; no firm D call. The germline V gene has CDR1 MNHNY and CDR2 SVGAGI (reference sequence). The V end lost 5 bases, the J end lost 1 base, and 9 bases lay between the germline ends. The CDR3 extends over 14 amino acids.

This chain joins TRBV28 and TRBJ1-1; D remains ambiguous. With 1 base removed from V and 5 bases from J, the gap between germline ends came to 8 bases. Germline loops: CDR1 MDHEN, CDR2 SYDVKM. The CDR3 extends over 13 amino acids. The chain's CDR3 is CASSLSDGTEAFF. Written as DNA, the CDR3 is TGTGCCAGCAGTTTATCGGACGGAACTGAAGCTTTCTTT. The whole variable domain, remainder taken from reference TRBV28 and TRBJ1-1, is DVKVTQSSRYLVKRTGEKVFLECVQDMDHENMFWYRQDPGLGLRLIYFSYDVKMKEKGDIPEGYSVSREKKERFSLILESASTNQTSMYLCASSLSDGTEAFFGQGTRLTVV.

This rearrangement joins TRBV7-8 to TRBJ2-1; 12 bases are a match to TRBD2. The CDR3 is 16 residues long. The trim removed 5 bases at V and 8 bases at J, leaving 10 bases unmatched. Per germline, CDR1 SGHVS and CDR2 FQNEAQ. The DNA for the CDR3 is TGTGCCAGCAGCCCGAGACTAGCGGGAGACGTCCATGAGCAGTTCTTC. Its translation is CASSPRLAGDVHEQFF.

This chain uses TRBV21-1 with TRBJ2-3; the table's D call TRBD1 went unverified against the DNA. TRBV21-1 is designated a pseudogene. The length of the CDR3 is 16 residues. This chain's CDR3 is CASRSDGTGEEDTQYF. The CDR3 region has the DNA TGTGCCAGCAGGTCCGACGGGACAGGGGAGGAAGATACGCAGTATTTT.

The chain links TRBV11-2 to TRBJ2-7; TRBD2 agrees at 8 bases. This CDR3 contains 15 residues. V shed 3 bases and J 3 bases; nucleotides not matched to a gene: 7. Per germline, CDR1 SGHAT and CDR2 FQNNGV. Written as DNA, the CDR3 is TGTGCCAGCAGCTTGAACAGCGGGAGTATCTACGAGCAGTACTTC. This gives the protein CASSLNSGSIYEQYF.

J is TRBJ2-1 and V is TRBV11-2; 7 positions match TRBD2. The V gene's germline CDR1 is SGHAT and CDR2 FQNNGV. The CDR3 has 16 residues. J gave up 2 bases and V 1 base, and 5 bases lay outside the gene matches. Here the CDR3 reads CASSLGPGTTYNEQFF. Here the CDR3 DNA reads TGTGCCAGCAGCTTAGGCCCAGGGACTACCTACAATGAGCAGTTCTTC.

This clone was seen once. J is TRBJ2-3 and V is TRBV11-2; D perhaps matches TRBD2 (5 bases). Germline CDR1 and CDR2: SGHAT and FQNNGV. The CDR3 loop spans 14 amino acids. Trimming took off 1 base at V and 2 bases at J, with 7 bases between the two ends. For the CDR3, the DNA is TGTGCCAGCAGCTTAGTTAGCGACACAGATACGCAGTATTTT. This sequence encodes CASSLVSDTDTQYF.

A remark on this clone: The same CDR3 can be traced to other DNA sequences in this sample. The rearrangement links TRBV27 to TRBJ2-1; tentative D call: TRBD2 (5 bases). Germline V lookup: CDR1 MNHEY, CDR2 SMNVEV (reference sequence). V gave up 2 bases and J gave up 0 bases, with 8 bases separating them. This CDR3 region has 15 residues. CDR3 residues: CASSLTGSSYNEQFF. The CDR3 DNA follows: TGTGCCAGCAGTTTAACGGGGAGCTCCTACAATGAGCAGTTCTTC.

A single count supports this clone. The CDR3 DNA reads TGTGCCAGCAGCTACCGACCCAAATATGAGCAGTTCTTC. Its translation: CASSYRPKYEQFF. This rearrangement joins TRBV5-8 to TRBJ2-1; no clear D. Germline V CDR1 and CDR2: SGHTS, YDEGEE. The length of the CDR3 is 13 residues. The V gene lost 3 bases and the J gene lost 8 bases, with 12 bases spanning the gap.

This clone was counted a few times. CDR3 in amino acids: CASSLTGGETQYF. CDR3 bases: TGTGCCAGCAGCTTAACTGGGGGGGAGACCCAGTACTTC. The genes are TRBV7-9 and TRBJ2-5, with D tentatively TRBD2 (6 bases). Trimming removed 2 bases from V and 5 bases from J, with 9 bases in between. This CDR3 comprises 13 residues. Germline assignment: CDR1 SEHNR and CDR2 FQNEAQ (reference sequence).

The rearrangement joins TRBV27 to TRBJ2-7, with D maybe TRBD1 (6 bases). In germline, CDR1 is MNHEY, CDR2 SMNVEV (reference sequence). The CDR3 is 15 residues long. V lost 0 bases, J lost 4 bases, and 13 bases lay in between. In DNA, the CDR3 is TGTGCCAGCAGTTTATCTCTGGAGACAGGATACGAGCAGTACTTC. It yields the protein CASSLSLETGYEQYF.

This clone was counted a few times. This rearrangement joins TRBV11-2 to TRBJ2-1; D not resolved. The CDR3 totals 15 residues. V dropped 4 bases and J dropped 2 bases, with 12 bases sitting between them. Looked up from germline, CDR1 is SGHAT and CDR2 is FQNNGV. Here the CDR3 DNA reads TGTGCCAGCAGCTCCGCGGCATCTACCTACAATGAGCAGTTCTTC. Its translation is CASSSAASTYNEQFF.

CDR3: CASSLTGVETGELFF. For the CDR3, the DNA is TGTGCCAGCAGCCTGACAGGGGTGGAAACCGGGGAGCTGTTTTTT. The chain couples TRBV7-8 to TRBJ2-2, with 8 bases lining up with TRBD1. Germline lookup yields CDR1 SGHVS and CDR2 FQNEAQ. The CDR3 consists of 15 residues. V dropped 5 bases and J dropped 5; count of bases not matched to a gene: 7.

The rearrangement joins TRBV5-6 to TRBJ2-2; 14 bases agree with TRBD2. This CDR3 comprises 19 residues. Germline assignment: CDR1 SGHDT and CDR2 YYEEEE. The V and J ends lost 6 bases and 4 bases, in that order; junction bases with no gene match: 14. The CDR3 spells CASTPRRLAGGRSTGELFF. The CDR3 DNA reads TGTGCCAGCACCCCTCGCCGACTAGCGGGAGGGCGTAGCACCGGGGAGCTGTTTTTT.

The chain has TRBV7-6 and TRBJ2-3; perhaps TRBD1 as D (6 bases). Germline-derived CDR1 and CDR2 are SGHVS and FNYEAQ. The V gene lost 4 bases and the J gene lost 0 bases, with 11 bases spanning the gap. The CDR3 length is 15 residues. CDR3: CASSSDSISTDTQYF. CDR3 in DNA: TGTGCCAGCAGCTCGGACAGCATTAGCACAGATACGCAGTATTTT.

V usage is TRBV10-3 and J usage is TRBJ2-2, with 7 bases that match TRBD2. Germline-derived CDR1 and CDR2 are ENHRY and SYGVKD. With V trimmed by 1 base and J by 7 bases, 9 bases remained unmatched. This CDR3 is 16 amino acids long. CDR3 sequence reads: CAISELSGIFGGELFF. In nucleotides, the CDR3 is TGTGCCATCAGTGAGTTAAGCGGGATTTTTGGCGGGGAGCTGTTTTTT.

This rearrangement joins TRBV29-1 to TRBJ2-1, with 8 bases matching TRBD1. Trimming at V came to 6 bases and at J to 8 bases, leaving 12 bases not matched to a gene. Per the germline V gene, CDR1 is SQVTM and CDR2 is ANQGSEA. This CDR3 is built from 14 residues. CDR3 amino acids: CSVEPGQVADEQFF. CDR3 in DNA: TGCAGCGTGGAGCCGGGACAGGTGGCCGATGAGCAGTTCTTC.

The chain has TRBV7-8 and TRBJ2-7; 8 bases are shared with TRBD2. Germline CDR1 reads SGHVS; CDR2 reads FQNEAQ. This CDR3 is 16 amino acids long. V was pared by 5 bases and J by 1 base, with 10 bases of the junction left unmatched. CDR3 residues: CASSPVGRGTSYEQYF. The CDR3 nucleotides are TGTGCCAGCAGCCCGGTCGGGAGGGGAACATCCTACGAGCAGTACTTC.